This T cell receptor beta chain was documented in a study of blood T cell repertoires in COVID-19. Whole-study context: Specimens from acute and convalescent COVID-19 originated in the United States, Italy and Spain.

Study processing details: Amplification with reference gene primers provided the estimates of nucleated cell counts. This table comes from immunoSEQ multiplex PCR, and its TCRdb copy is limited to in-frame clones, with some not included. That table furnishes V, J and clone size, whereas the DNA furnished D and trimming. The table shows hundreds of thousands of clones, with roughly nine tenths occurring only once. The CDR3 runs 13 residues. Per germline, CDR1 LNHDA and CDR2 SQIVND (reference sequence). Trimming cost V 5 bases and J 6 bases, with 13 bases left between them. Recruitment covered roughly 24 US areas and drew participants whose ages spanned roughly 18 to 100 years. Two negative PCRs, clearance, or symptom resolution were required of recovered Cohort 3 donors. A single count supports this clone.

The receptor was isolated from a man in his thirties or forties who had recovered from COVID-19. This chain uses TRBV19 with TRBJ1-2; D uncertain. Sequencing input: PBMCs or T cells enriched from blood (not recorded which). The chain's CDR3 is CASSPQERHGYTF. DNA for the CDR3: TGTGCCAGTAGTCCCCAGGAAAGGCATGGCTACACCTTC.